The 29 T cell receptor beta chains below were found in one sample sequenced in a study of shared clonotypes between healthy human individuals. Data came from immunoSEQ multiplex PCR; TCRdb stores just in-frame clones and leaves some out. The sample contains more than 2 million clones, around 95% of which appear only once. The sample consisted of naive CD4+ T cells sorted from blood. The subset here: CD45RA+ positively selected. These receptors were collected from a man between 18 and 35 years old in good health.

This clone was detected a few times. This sample also contains other DNA sequences that code for the same CDR3. This chain connects TRBV10-3 to TRBJ1-5; D is uncertain. V lost 0 bases to trimming and J lost 1 base, with 7 bases between them. CDR1 is ENHRY, CDR2 SYGVKD, per germline. The CDR3 has 15 residues. The DNA of the CDR3 is TGTGCCATCAGTGAGTCGGGAGGGAGCAATCAGCCCCAGCATTTT. This codes for CAISESGGSNQPQHF.

This chain's CDR3 is CASSLASDRETQYF. The CDR3 DNA follows: TGCGCCAGCAGCTTGGCCTCGGACCGTGAGACCCAGTACTTC. This sequence joins TRBV5-1 and TRBJ2-5; D unclear. Trimming took off 0 bases at V and 5 bases at J, with 11 bases between the two ends. The germline gives CDR1 SGHRS, CDR2 YFSETQ. This CDR3 spans 14 amino acids.

The rearrangement links TRBV7-3 to TRBJ2-2, with D maybe TRBD1 (5 bases). V was pared by 4 bases and J by 6 bases, with 15 bases between. Germline assignment: CDR1 SGHTA and CDR2 FQGTGA. This CDR3 spans 15 amino acids. In DNA, the CDR3 is TGTGCCAGCAGCTCTTGGACAACCAGGCCCGGGGAGCTGTTTTTT. It encodes CASSSWTTRPGELFF.

The chain uses TRBV25-1 and TRBJ2-3, with 13 bases identical to TRBD2. J lost 2 bases, V lost 3 bases, and 8 bases had no gene match. This CDR3 is 18 amino acids long. From germline, CDR1 is MGHDK and CDR2 SYGVNS. The CDR3 DNA reads TGTGCCAGCAGTGAGACCGGGACTAGCGGGGTTGTCACAGATACGCAGTATTTT. Its protein product is CASSETGTSGVVTDTQYF.

The chain recombines TRBV2 with TRBJ2-7, with 11 bases aligning to TRBD2. The CDR3 has 15 residues. Per germline, CDR1 SNHLY and CDR2 FYNNEI. Trimming at V came to 5 bases and at J to 3 bases, leaving 6 bases not matched to a gene. The CDR3 loop is CASSSPGLAVYEQYF. The CDR3, as DNA: TGTGCCAGCAGTTCGCCGGGACTAGCGGTCTACGAGCAGTACTTC. The full variable domain, rest sourced from reference TRBV2 and TRBJ2-7, is EPEVTQTPSHQVTQMGQEVILRCVPISNHLYFYWYRQILGQKVEFLVSFYNNEISEKSEIFDDQFSVERPDGSNFTLKIRSTKLEDSAMYFCASSSPGLAVYEQYFGPGTRLTVT.

This chain joins TRBV7-8 and TRBJ2-7; D remains unclear. Trimming left V 5 bases short and J 7 bases short, with 21 bases between. Per germline, CDR1 SGHVS and CDR2 FQNEAQ. The CDR3 spans 15 residues. The CDR3 protein is CASSLLRRLMGEQYF. The CDR3 DNA sequence: TGTGCCAGCAGCCTACTCAGACGTTTGATGGGGGAGCAGTACTTC.

The chain carries TRBV11-2 and TRBJ2-7; no reliable D call. This CDR3 has 12 residues. V gave up 1 base and J gave up 6 bases, with 7 bases separating them. CDR1 SGHAT and CDR2 FQNNGV come from the germline V gene. The CDR3 DNA follows: TGTGCCAGCAGCTTAGGTCCCTTCGAGCAGTACTTC. This encodes CASSLGPFEQYF.

The V call is TRBV6-5, the J call TRBJ1-4; 9 bases line up with TRBD1. Trimming removed 4 bases from V and 8 bases from J; junction bases left unmatched: 8. This CDR3 comprises 15 residues. Germline lookup yields CDR1 MNHEY and CDR2 SVGAGI. The CDR3 region has the DNA TGTGCCAGCAGTTCTGGACAGGGGTTGGGGGAAAAACTGTTTTTT. This gives the protein CASSSGQGLGEKLFF.

Regarding this clone: This sample also contains other DNA sequences that code for the same CDR3. The genes are TRBV6-5 and TRBJ1-1; D is unresolved. The germline gives CDR1 MNHEY, CDR2 SVGAGI. There are 11 residues in the CDR3. Trimming cost V 6 bases and J 1 base, with 3 bases left between them. The CDR3 bases are TGTGCCAGCAGGTCGAACACTGAAGCTTTCTTT. Amino acids: CASRSNTEAFF.

The J gene is TRBJ1-1, the V gene TRBV10-1; 10 bases are shared with TRBD1. In germline, CDR1 is WNHNN, CDR2 SYGVQD (reference sequence). This CDR3 spans 15 amino acids. Trimming at V came to 5 bases and at J to 4 bases, leaving 7 bases not matched to a gene. The CDR3 DNA reads TGCGCCAGCAGTCCACGACAGGGGGCTACCACTGAAGCTTTCTTT. Protein: CASSPRQGATTEAFF.

Comments on this clone: This sample also contains other DNA sequences that code for the same CDR3. This sequence joins TRBV7-2 and TRBJ1-3, with D perhaps matching TRBD1 (5 bases). The germline V and J ends were trimmed by 4 bases and 4 bases, with 11 bases remaining between them. Looked up from germline, CDR1 is SGHTA and CDR2 is FQGNSA. The CDR3 totals 14 residues. The CDR3 nucleotides read TGTGCCAGCAGCTCGCGGGACGGCGGAAACACCATATATTTT. Its translation is CASSSRDGGNTIYF.

The chain couples TRBV6-1 to TRBJ2-7; D unclear. The CDR3 covers 12 residues. Trimming removed 2 bases at V and 7 bases at J, with 9 bases between. Germline V gene sequence: CDR1 MNHNS, CDR2 SASEGT. In DNA form, the CDR3 reads TGTGCCAGCAGTGAACGGTCAGCGGAGCAGTACTTC. Protein: CASSERSAEQYF.

The chain has TRBV6-5 and TRBJ2-1, with 7 positions matching TRBD2. This CDR3 is 16 amino acids long. J was trimmed by 7 bases and V by 0 bases; bases with no gene match: 9. Per the germline V gene, CDR1 is MNHEY and CDR2 is SVGAGI. For the CDR3, the DNA is TGTGCCAGCAGTTACTCTTCCGGCGGGAGAGGGAATGAGCAGTTCTTC. It codes for CASSYSSGGRGNEQFF.

This chain connects TRBV6-1 to TRBJ2-6; D remains unclear. Germline V gives CDR1 MNHNS, CDR2 SASEGT. Trimming left V 6 bases short and J 4 bases short, with 7 bases between. The CDR3 is made up of 13 amino acids. CDR3 DNA sequence: TGTGCCAGCAGGCCTATGGGGGCCAACGTCCTGACTTTC. Protein: CASRPMGANVLTF.

The CDR3 spells CAISESAGGYETQYF. CDR3 in DNA: TGTGCCATCAGTGAGTCGGCGGGAGGGTATGAGACCCAGTACTTC. The chain uses TRBV10-3 and TRBJ2-5; 9 nucleotides match TRBD2. V lost 0 bases, J lost 5 bases, and 4 bases stayed unmatched. CDR3 length equals 15 residues. Per the germline V gene, CDR1 is ENHRY and CDR2 is SYGVKD.

V usage is TRBV18 and J usage is TRBJ1-1, with D perhaps matching TRBD1 (5 bases). V was shortened by 2 bases and J by 8 bases, with 27 bases between the two germline ends. Germline-derived CDR1 and CDR2 are KGHSH and LQKENI. This CDR3 is built from 18 residues. DNA for the CDR3: TGTGCCAGCTCACCAGCAGGGTACGTCTCGGCGCTGACGTTAGAAGCTTTCTTT. This sequence encodes CASSPAGYVSALTLEAFF.

As regards this clone: This same CDR3 is encoded by further DNA sequences in the sample. The chain uses TRBV18 and TRBJ2-7; the D is unclear. Germline CDR1 KGHSH, CDR2 LQKENI. Trimming removed 4 bases from V and 0 bases from J, with 7 bases in between. This CDR3 comprises 13 residues. The CDR3 here is CASSLTSSYEQYF. CDR3 nucleotide sequence: TGTGCCAGCTCACTTACGAGCTCCTACGAGCAGTACTTC.

The rearrangement joins TRBV27 to TRBJ2-1; D may correspond to TRBD1 or TRBD2 (5 bases each). CDR1 is MNHEY and CDR2 is SMNVEV in the germline V gene (reference sequence). Trimming cost V 5 bases and J 9 bases, with 20 bases left between them. The CDR3 has 15 residues. CDR3 bases: TGTGCCAGCAGTCCCTACGACAGACCGGGGCCTGAGCAGTTCTTC. As protein: CASSPYDRPGPEQFF.

The chain joins TRBV5-1 to TRBJ2-5, with 11 positions matching TRBD2. This CDR3 contains 16 residues. V shed 3 bases, J shed 3 bases, and the junction held 7 bases outside the gene matches. CDR1 and CDR2 (germline): SGHRS, YFSETQ. This CDR3 is CASSYLAGGGEETQYF. Here the CDR3 DNA reads TGCGCCAGCAGCTATCTAGCGGGAGGAGGGGAAGAGACCCAGTACTTC.

Turning to this clone: The sample contains more than one DNA sequence encoding this CDR3. V and J are TRBV5-4 and TRBJ2-5, with TRBD1 matching 7 bases. Trimming removed 4 bases from V and 1 base from J; junction bases left unmatched: 4. Germline-derived CDR1 and CDR2 are SGHNT and YYREEE (reference sequence). This CDR3 is built from 14 residues. CDR3 in amino acids: CASSPGTVQETQYF. Written as DNA, the CDR3 is TGTGCCAGCAGCCCCGGGACAGTCCAAGAGACCCAGTACTTC.

This clone was detected only once. A junction end diverges from the germline sequence, so it may reflect a read error. The V gene is TRBV10-3, the J gene TRBJ2-7; D not certain. In germline, CDR1 is ENHRY, CDR2 SYGVKD. This CDR3 comprises 13 residues. CDR3 sequence: CASSRPPPYEQYF. CDR3 bases: TGTGCCAGCAGTCGCCCCCCTCCCTACGAGCAGTACTTC.

V gene TRBV18 combines with J gene TRBJ2-3; 8 bases align to TRBD2. Trimming took 0 bases from V and 0 from J; bases not matched to a gene: 2. CDR1 is KGHSH and CDR2 is LQKENI in the germline V gene. This CDR3 has 16 residues. The CDR3 DNA sequence: TGTGCCAGCTCACCACCGGGACTAGGAAGCACAGATACGCAGTATTTT. Its protein is CASSPPGLGSTDTQYF. The variable domain in full, completed from reference TRBV18 and TRBJ2-3, reads NAGVMQNPRHLVRRRGQEARLRCSPMKGHSHVYWYRQLPEEGLKFMVYLQKENIIDESGMPKERFSAEFPKEGPSILRIQQVVRGDSAAYFCASSPPGLGSTDTQYFGPGTRLTVL.

The chain links TRBV4-2 to TRBJ2-2; 8 bases map to TRBD2. CDR3 length equals 16 residues. The trim removed 1 base at V and 3 bases at J, leaving 4 bases unmatched. Per germline, CDR1 LGHNA and CDR2 YNFKEQ. CDR3 sequence reads: CASSQGTSMYTGELFF. CDR3 nucleotides: TGTGCCAGCAGCCAAGGGACTAGCATGTACACCGGGGAGCTGTTTTTT.

The count of this clone is one. This chain links TRBV2 with TRBJ2-1; TRBD1 might be the D (6 bases). Trimming removed 3 bases from V and 3 bases from J, with 9 bases in between. CDR1 SNHLY and CDR2 FYNNEI come from the germline V gene. The CDR3 has 14 residues. The CDR3 nucleotides are TGTGCCAGCAGTGAGAGGGGACACTACAATGAGCAGTTCTTC. Translating gives CASSERGHYNEQFF. The full variable domain, with the rest looked up from reference TRBV2 and TRBJ2-1, is EPEVTQTPSHQVTQMGQEVILRCVPISNHLYFYWYRQILGQKVEFLVSFYNNEISEKSEIFDDQFSVERPDGSNFTLKIRSTKLEDSAMYFCASSERGHYNEQFFGPGTRLTVL.

The chain joins TRBV28 to TRBJ2-7; D gene unclear. Germline V gene lookup returns CDR1 MDHEN and CDR2 SYDVKM. V lost 2 bases to trimming and J lost 4 bases, with 12 bases between them. The length of the CDR3 is 14 residues. For the CDR3, the DNA is TGTGCCAGCAGTTTACTCCTACGACTTTACGAGCAGTACTTC. Encoded protein: CASSLLLRLYEQYF. The entire variable domain, with the rest obtained from reference TRBV28 and TRBJ2-7, is as follows: DVKVTQSSRYLVKRTGEKVFLECVQDMDHENMFWYRQDPGLGLRLIYFSYDVKMKEKGDIPEGYSVSREKKERFSLILESASTNQTSMYLCASSLLLRLYEQYFGPGTRLTVT.

This chain connects TRBV5-6 to TRBJ1-1; 8 bases map to TRBD1. The ends lost 2 bases at V and 3 bases at J; junction bases unmatched: 3. Germline assignment: CDR1 SGHDT and CDR2 YYEEEE. CDR3 length equals 14 residues. CDR3 nucleotide sequence: TGTGCCAGCAGCTTCAGGGGGCGATACACTGAAGCTTTCTTT. Protein sequence: CASSFRGRYTEAFF. The variable domain in full, completed from reference TRBV5-6 and TRBJ1-1, reads DAGVTQSPTHLIKTRGQQVTLRCSPKSGHDTVSWYQQALGQGPQFIFQYYEEEERQRGNFPDRFSGHQFPNYSSELNVNALLLGDSALYLCASSFRGRYTEAFFGQGTRLTVV.

This clone was recorded only once. V and J are TRBV4-1 and TRBJ2-3, with D possibly matching TRBD1 (6 bases). This CDR3 has 16 amino acids. Germline V gene data show CDR1 as MGHRA and CDR2 as YSYEKL. The V and J ends lost 0 bases and 1 base respectively, with 11 bases between them. The chain's CDR3 is CASSQDMGAGTDTQYF. CDR3 DNA: TGCGCCAGCAGCCAAGATATGGGGGCCGGCACAGATACGCAGTATTTT.

This sequence joins TRBV20-1 and TRBJ2-7; D is uncertain. The CDR3 runs 11 residues. V lost 5 bases and J lost 2, with 7 bases in between. Germline V gene sequence: CDR1 DFQATT, CDR2 SNEGSKA (reference sequence). CDR3 protein: CSAWETYEQYF. CDR3 coding DNA: TGCAGTGCTTGGGAAACCTACGAGCAGTACTTC.

The V gene is TRBV6-1, the J gene TRBJ2-7; TRBD1 agrees at 7 bases. J lost 2 bases, V lost 9 bases, and 7 bases had no gene match. Germline V gene sequence: CDR1 MNHNS, CDR2 SASEGT. The CDR3 consists of 13 residues. CDR3 nucleotides: TGTGCCAGTGAGACAGGGAACGCCTACGAGCAGTACTTC. It codes for CASETGNAYEQYF.